This T cell receptor (beta chain) appears in the sequencing data of a study of beta chain features in type 1 diabetes. The study's findings and limits: Patients with Type 1 diabetes showed moderately but significantly shorter TCRB CDR3s in all four CD4+ subsets.

Expressed TCRB transcripts were sequenced after all isolated RNA was converted to cDNA. Clones were sequenced by immunoSEQ multiplex PCR, and TCRdb holds only the in-frame ones, with some missing. The sample carries around 600,000 clones, 12% recorded once. Trimming took 5 bases from V and 7 from J, leaving 18 bases between them. The CDR3 is 15 amino acids. The germline CDR1 and CDR2 sequences are LNHDA and SQIVND (reference sequence). Points on this clone: As yet, its antigen is unknown.

V is TRBV19 and J is TRBJ2-1; D assignment may be TRBD1 or TRBD2 (6 bases each). This TCR was recovered from a man aged 30 to 45 with type 1 diabetes. Source material: naive CD4+ T cells from blood. The CDR3 coding sequence is TGTGCCAGTAGTTTAGGGGGGAGGTCGTTGAATGAGCAGTTCTTC. Its translation: CASSLGGRSLNEQFF.